This T cell receptor beta chain was obtained from a study of T cells expressing NK-cell markers. Study-level results: Expanded NKG2C+ T cell clones had unclear HCMV specificity.

Per the germline V gene, CDR1 is SGDLS and CDR2 is YYNGEE. The length of the CDR3 is 13 residues. Reprocessing the 5' RACE reads, TCRdb reports a single entry for every CDR3 protein and omits DNA. This repertoire includes about 460,000 distinct CDR3 sequences. In regard to this clonotype: The antigen remains unidentified.

V usage is TRBV9 and J usage is TRBJ2-7; TCRdb returns TRBD2, unconfirmable since there is no DNA. The specimen was blood T cells: a sorted CD56 or NKG2C T cell subset, CD4+ or CD8+ T cells, or bulk PBMC T cells (not recorded which). The origin of this receptor is a woman aged 50 to 65 in good health. The CDR3 is CASSGSGRVEQYF.